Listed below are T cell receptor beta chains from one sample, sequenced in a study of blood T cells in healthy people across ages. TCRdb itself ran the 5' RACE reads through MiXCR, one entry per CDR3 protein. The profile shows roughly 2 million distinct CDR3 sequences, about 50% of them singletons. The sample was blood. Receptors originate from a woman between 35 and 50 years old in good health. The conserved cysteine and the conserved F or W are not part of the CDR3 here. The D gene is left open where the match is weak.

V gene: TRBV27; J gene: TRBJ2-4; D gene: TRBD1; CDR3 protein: ASSLMTGGGDIQY
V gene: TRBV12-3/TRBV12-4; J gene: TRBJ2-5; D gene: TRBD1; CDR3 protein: ASSLAGQRKTQY
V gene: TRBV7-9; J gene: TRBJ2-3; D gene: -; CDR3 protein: ASSFRPGRRTDTQY
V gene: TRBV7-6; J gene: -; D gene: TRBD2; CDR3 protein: ASSLELASGTYNEQY
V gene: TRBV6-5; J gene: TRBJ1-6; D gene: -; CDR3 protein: ASSYRRSYNSPLH
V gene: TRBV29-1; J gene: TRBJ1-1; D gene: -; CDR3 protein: SVEVGMNTEAF
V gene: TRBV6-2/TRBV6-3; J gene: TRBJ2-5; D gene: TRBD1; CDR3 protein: ASSYRLGQGFAETQY
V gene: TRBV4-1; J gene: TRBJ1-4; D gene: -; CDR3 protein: ASSQVGMADEKLF
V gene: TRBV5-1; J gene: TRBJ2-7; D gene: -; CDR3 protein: ASSPTYRGGEQY
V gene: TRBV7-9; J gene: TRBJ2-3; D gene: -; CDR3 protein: ASSLSNRGKTDTQY
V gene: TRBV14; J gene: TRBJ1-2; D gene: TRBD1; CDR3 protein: ASSQVTGAGYGYT
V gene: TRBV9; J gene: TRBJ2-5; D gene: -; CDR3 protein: ASSVGPVRETQY
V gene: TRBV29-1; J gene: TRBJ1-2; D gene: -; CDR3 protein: SVGAGATNYGYT
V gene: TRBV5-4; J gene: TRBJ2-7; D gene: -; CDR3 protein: ASSLEGSAYEQY
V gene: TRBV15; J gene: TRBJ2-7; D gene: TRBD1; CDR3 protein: ATSATGEASYEQY
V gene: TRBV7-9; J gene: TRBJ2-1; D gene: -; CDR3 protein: ASSTGGAPSSYNEQF
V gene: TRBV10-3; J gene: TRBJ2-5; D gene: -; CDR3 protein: AISKRTDAQEAQY
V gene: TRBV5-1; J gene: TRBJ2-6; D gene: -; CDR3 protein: ASSLVTGGTGANVLT
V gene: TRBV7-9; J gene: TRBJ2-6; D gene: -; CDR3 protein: ASGGPQGSGANVLT
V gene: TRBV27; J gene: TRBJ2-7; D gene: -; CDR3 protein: ASSSTRGVNHNEQY
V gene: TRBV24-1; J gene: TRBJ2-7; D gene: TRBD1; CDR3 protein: ATSDPDRGNHEQY
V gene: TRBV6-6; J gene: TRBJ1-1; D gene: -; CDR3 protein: ASSIERGPGGTEAF
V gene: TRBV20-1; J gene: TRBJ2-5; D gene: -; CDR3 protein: SARVLQNQETQY
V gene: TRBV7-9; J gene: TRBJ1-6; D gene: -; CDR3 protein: ASSLLASPSSYNSPLH
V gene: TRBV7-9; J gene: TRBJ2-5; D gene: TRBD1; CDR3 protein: ASSSPGGFGEQY
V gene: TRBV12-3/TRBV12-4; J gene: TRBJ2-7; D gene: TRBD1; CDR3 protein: ASTTQGQGSYEQY
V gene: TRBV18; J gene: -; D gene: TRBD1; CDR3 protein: ASSPPRTGASLETQY
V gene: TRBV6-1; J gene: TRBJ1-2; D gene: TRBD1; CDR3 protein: ASSEAGAGGYYGYT
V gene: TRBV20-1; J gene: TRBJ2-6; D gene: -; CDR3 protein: SARSLMGLNSGANVLT
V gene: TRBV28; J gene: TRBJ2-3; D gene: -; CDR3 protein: ASSAPGLYTQY
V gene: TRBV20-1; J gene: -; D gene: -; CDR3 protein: SARGRSAYEQY
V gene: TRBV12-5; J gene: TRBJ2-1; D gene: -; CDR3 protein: ASGLTVGYEQF
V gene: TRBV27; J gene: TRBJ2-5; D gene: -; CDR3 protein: ASSLGDHSRETQY
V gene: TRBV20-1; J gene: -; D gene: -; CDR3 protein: SARVSGTYNEQY
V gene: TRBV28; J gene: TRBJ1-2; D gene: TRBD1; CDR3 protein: ASSLGGATTGGESYGYT
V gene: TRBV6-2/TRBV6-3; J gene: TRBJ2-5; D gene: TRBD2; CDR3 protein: ASRDTSGGLRREQY
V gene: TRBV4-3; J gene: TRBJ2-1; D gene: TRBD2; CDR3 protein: ASSQYYGTSGDNEQF
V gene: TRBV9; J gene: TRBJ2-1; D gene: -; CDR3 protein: ASSVAGDTSYNEQF
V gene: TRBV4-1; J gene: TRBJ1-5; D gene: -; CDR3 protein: ASSQIRGNQPQH
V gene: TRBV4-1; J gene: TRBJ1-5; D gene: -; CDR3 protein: ASSQDASRNQPQH
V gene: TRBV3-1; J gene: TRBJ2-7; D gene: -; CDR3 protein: ASSRGASSYEQY
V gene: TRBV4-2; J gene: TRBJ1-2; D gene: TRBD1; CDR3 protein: ASSPGQGEIGYT
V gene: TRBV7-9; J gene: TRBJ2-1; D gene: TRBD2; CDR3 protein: ASSNLAGGYNEQF